Described below is a single T cell receptor (beta chain) sequence and its context. The specificity of this receptor is unknown. Base qualities were left out, and no much larger clone turns up one base away. The CDR3 contains 12 residues, cysteine and phenylalanine counted. The read is trimmed to its CDR3 DNA, 36 bases read in frame from base 1. Via the germline V gene (reference sequence), CDR1 is MNHEY and CDR2 SMNVEV. V is clipped by 6 bases and J by 7 bases, and the sequence between their germline boundaries is 13 bases long. The data originate from a study of T cells in localized non-small cell lung cancer (dated by TCRdb to between 2020 and 2021). Turning to the overall study: The study examined T cell repertoires in under 300 patients with early-stage NSCLC and compared tumors with uninvolved tumor-adjacent lungs. The cohort comprised 200 to 300 treatment-naïve NSCLC patients with resected, localized lung tumors. Of the NSCLC patients, 120 to 150 were male and around 99 were female, and the mean age was around 66 years. Broad study findings and their caveats: Longer overall survival was associated with higher blood T cell density, whereas shorter survival was associated with higher adjacent-lung clonality. Uninvolved tumor-adjacent lung showed the highest T cell clonality, higher than tumor, which suggests more focused antigenic responses in the uninvolved tumor-adjacent lung. Because the study design was exploratory, TCR variables were selected using unadjusted p-values without false-discovery rate correction. Of the top 100 tumor clones, a median of roughly 56 were detected in paired uninvolved adjacent lung; under 35 were also among that lung's top 100. Because multi-region sequencing of the tumors was not done, intratumor heterogeneity could not be ruled out.

At diagnosis, peripheral blood, uninvolved tumor-adjacent lung and tumor were collected and were preserved as a mix of fresh-frozen and FFPE material. For TCR repertoire profiling, blood samples were analyzed in the form of peripheral blood mononuclear cells. The immunoSEQ Assay was used to sequence TCR beta CDR3 regions from DNA. The original methods were these. To compute T cell density, TCR beta template counts were normalized to usable DNA, which was estimated by amplifying housekeeping genes. The preseqR package was used to estimate richness by extrapolating to 400,000 templates for PBMC samples and to 120,000 templates for tissue samples. Clonality was calculated as one minus Pielou's evenness. Tissue-enriched TCRs were identified through differential abundance testing performed on productive amino-acid clonotypes, with a minimum total count of 5 and an alpha of 0.1. The Jaccard Index and the Morisita Overlap Index were used to measure how much the repertoires overlapped between compartments. GLIPH grouped TCR beta CDR3s together with public tetramer-defined viral CDR3s, and a viral motif had to include at least three viral sequences and also show V-gene enrichment. TCRdb provides this immuneACCESS table in a form limited to in-frame rearrangements. Some clones are lacking; in checked studies, under half of them reflect an unresolved V gene, and why the rest are absent is not known. V and J calls and clone size are those listed in that table; D and trimming were worked out from the DNA. Present in this sample are tens of thousands of clones, 80% of which were seen just once. The leading ten clones occupy roughly 9% of the sample.

The TCR was taken from a female donor of 60 years or more with stage I lung adenocarcinoma. This chain is built from TRBV27 and TRBJ2-7; the D gene is not confidently resolved. The sample in question was peripheral blood, obtained before any cancer treatment. The CDR3: CASRFTSGEQYF. The nucleotides read TGTGCCAGCAGATTTACCTCTGGGGAGCAGTACTTC.